This note documents a single T cell receptor (beta chain) sequence. The data were taken from a study of T cell changes during pregnancy in multiple sclerosis. Clones were sequenced by immunoSEQ multiplex PCR, and TCRdb holds only the in-frame ones, with some missing. The sample has 16,000 or so clones, roughly 96% seen once. The CDR3 consists of 15 residues. The trim removed 3 bases at V and 2 bases at J, leaving 6 bases unmatched. Per germline, CDR1 MDHEN and CDR2 SYDVKM. This clonotype originated in a female donor with multiple sclerosis, enrolled in a pregnancy study. Specimen: peripheral blood, collected in the third trimester of pregnancy. The chain couples TRBV28 to TRBJ2-7; 8 bases fit TRBD2. CDR3: CASSFPSGLTYEQYF. The CDR3, as DNA: TGTGCCAGCAGTTTCCCTAGCGGGCTGACCTACGAGCAGTACTTC.